This T cell receptor beta chain was sequenced during a study of cytotoxic CD8 clonotypes in ibrutinib-treated CLL. Method: immunoSEQ multiplex PCR; TCRdb's copy keeps in-frame clones and lacks some. The sample lists about 24,000 clones, around 84% occurring once. Between the trimmed V and J ends, which lost 3 bases and 7 bases, there was a span of 15 bases. This CDR3 is 14 amino acids long. Germline V gives CDR1 MNHEY, CDR2 SMNVEV (reference sequence). The input for sequencing was PBMCs, taken before ibrutinib treatment. This chain uses TRBV27 with TRBJ1-2, with D tentatively TRBD1 (5 bases). The receptor comes from a human donor with chronic lymphocytic leukemia. CDR3 protein: CASSFDQGVGGYTF. CDR3 nucleotide sequence: TGTGCCAGCAGTTTCGACCAGGGAGTTGGTGGCTACACCTTC.